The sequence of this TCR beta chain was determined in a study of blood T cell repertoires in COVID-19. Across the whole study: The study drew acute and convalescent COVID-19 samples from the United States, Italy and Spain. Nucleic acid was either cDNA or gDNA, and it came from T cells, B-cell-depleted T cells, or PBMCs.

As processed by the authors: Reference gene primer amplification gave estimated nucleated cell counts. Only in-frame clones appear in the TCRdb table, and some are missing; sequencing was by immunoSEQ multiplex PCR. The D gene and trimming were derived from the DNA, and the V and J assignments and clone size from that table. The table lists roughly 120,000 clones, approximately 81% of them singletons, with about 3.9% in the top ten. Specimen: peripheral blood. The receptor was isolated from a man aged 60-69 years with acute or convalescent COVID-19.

This CDR3 is CASSRSQGALWEQYF. CDR3 DNA: TGTGCCAGCAGCAGATCGCAGGGGGCCTTGTGGGAGCAGTACTTC. The rearrangement uses TRBV7-9 and TRBJ2-7; TRBD1 agrees at 8 bases. This CDR3 has 15 residues. Germline CDR1 reads SEHNR; CDR2 reads FQNEAQ (reference sequence). Losses at the gene ends were 5 bases for V and 7 bases for J; bases not matched to a gene: 13. The whole variable domain, remainder taken from reference TRBV7-9 and TRBJ2-7, is DTGVSQNPRHKITKRGQNVTFRCDPISEHNRLYWYRQTLGQGPEFLTYFQNEAQLEKSRLLSDRFSAERPKGSFSTLEIQRTEQGDSAMYLCASSRSQGALWEQYFGPGTRLTVT.